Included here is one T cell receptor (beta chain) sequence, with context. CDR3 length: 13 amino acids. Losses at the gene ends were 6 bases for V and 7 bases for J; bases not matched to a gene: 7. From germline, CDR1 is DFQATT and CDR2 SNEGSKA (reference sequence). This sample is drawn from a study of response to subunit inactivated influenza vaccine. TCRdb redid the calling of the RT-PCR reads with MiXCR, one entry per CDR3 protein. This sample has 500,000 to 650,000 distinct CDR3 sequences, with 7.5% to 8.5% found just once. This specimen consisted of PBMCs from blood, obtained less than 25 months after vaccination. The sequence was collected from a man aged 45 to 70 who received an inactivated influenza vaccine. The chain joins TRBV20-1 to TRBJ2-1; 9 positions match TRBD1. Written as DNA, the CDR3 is TGCAGTGCCACGGGACAGGGCGTAAATGAGCAGTTCTTC. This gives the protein CSATGQGVNEQFF.